This T cell receptor (beta chain) was retrieved from a study of blood T cell repertoires in COVID-19. Trimming removed 5 bases at V and 3 bases at J, with 14 bases between. Looked up from germline, CDR1 is SGHRS and CDR2 is YFSETQ. This CDR3 comprises 14 residues. Libraries were prepared by immunoSEQ multiplex PCR; TCRdb keeps only in-frame clonotypes and omits some of them. The sample has about 170,000 clones, roughly 88% seen once. This sequence was found in a man aged 18 to 30 with COVID-19, enrolled during active disease. Sequenced: peripheral blood. The chain employs TRBV5-1 and TRBJ1-1; the D gene is possibly TRBD1 (6 bases). The CDR3 sequence: CASSAQGGYTEAFF. The CDR3 nucleotides read TGCGCCAGCAGTGCTCAAGGGGGTTACACTGAAGCTTTCTTT.